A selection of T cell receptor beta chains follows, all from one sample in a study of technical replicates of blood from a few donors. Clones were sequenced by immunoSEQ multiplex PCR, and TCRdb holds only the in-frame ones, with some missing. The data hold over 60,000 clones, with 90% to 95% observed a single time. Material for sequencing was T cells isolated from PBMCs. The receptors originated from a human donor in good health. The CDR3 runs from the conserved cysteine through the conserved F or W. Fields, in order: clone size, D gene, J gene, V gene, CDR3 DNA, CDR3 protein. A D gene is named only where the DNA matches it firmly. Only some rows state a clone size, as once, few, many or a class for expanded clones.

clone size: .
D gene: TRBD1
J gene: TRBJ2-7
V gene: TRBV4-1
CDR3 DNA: TGCGCCAGCAGCCACGGGCCGGGACAGGGGTACGAGCAGTACTTC
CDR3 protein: CASSHGPGQGYEQYF

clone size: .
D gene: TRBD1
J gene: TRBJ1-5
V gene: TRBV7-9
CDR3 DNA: TGTGCCAGCAGCATAGGACAGGATAGCAATCAGCCCCAGCATTTT
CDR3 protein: CASSIGQDSNQPQHF

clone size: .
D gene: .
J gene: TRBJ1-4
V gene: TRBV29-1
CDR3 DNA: TGCAGCGTTGAAGGAGGCGGTGAAAAACTGTTTTTT
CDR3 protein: CSVEGGGEKLFF

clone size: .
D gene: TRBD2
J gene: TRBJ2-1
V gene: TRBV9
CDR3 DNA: TGTGCCAGCAGCGTGGGACTAGCTCTTGACAACTACAATGAGCAGTTCTTC
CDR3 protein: CASSVGLALDNYNEQFF

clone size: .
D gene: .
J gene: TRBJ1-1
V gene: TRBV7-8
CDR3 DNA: TGTGCCAGCAGCTTAAGGGGGAACACTGAAGCTTTCTTT
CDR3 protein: CASSLRGNTEAFF

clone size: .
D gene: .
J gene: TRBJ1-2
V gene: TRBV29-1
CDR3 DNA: TGCAGCGTTGATGGAGGGATCTATGGCTACACCTTC
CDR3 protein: CSVDGGIYGYTF

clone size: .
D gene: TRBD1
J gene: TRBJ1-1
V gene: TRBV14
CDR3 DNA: TGTGCCAGCAGCCTCGGGACAGCCGAAGCTTTCTTT
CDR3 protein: CASSLGTAEAFF

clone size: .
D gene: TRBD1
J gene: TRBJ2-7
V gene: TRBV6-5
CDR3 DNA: TGTGCCAGCAGTTACCTCGCCGGACAGGCCGGGTCCCTATACTTC
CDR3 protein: CASSYLAGQAGSLYF

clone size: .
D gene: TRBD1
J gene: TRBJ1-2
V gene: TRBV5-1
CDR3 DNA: TGCGCCAGCAGCTCCGTGATGGGACAGGGGAACCCTAACTATGGCTACACCTTC
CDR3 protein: CASSSVMGQGNPNYGYTF

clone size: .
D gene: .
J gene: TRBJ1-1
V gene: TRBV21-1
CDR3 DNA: TGTGCCAGCAGCAACGTCGGCCCCAACCAGTCCCGGGACAGGGACGCCTTCTTTTTCACTGAAGCTTTCTTT
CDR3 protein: CASSNVGPNQSRDRDAFFFTEAFF

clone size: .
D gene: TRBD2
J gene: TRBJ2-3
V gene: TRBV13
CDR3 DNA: TGTGCCAGCACGACTAGCGAAGATACGCAGTATTTT
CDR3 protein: CASTTSEDTQYF

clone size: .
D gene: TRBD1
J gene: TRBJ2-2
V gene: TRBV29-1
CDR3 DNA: TGCAGCGGTACCGGGACAGGGGGGGCCGGGGAGCTGTTTTTT
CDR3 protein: CSGTGTGGAGELFF

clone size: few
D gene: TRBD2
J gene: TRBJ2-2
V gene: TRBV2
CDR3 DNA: TGTGCCAGCAACCTGCGGGGGGTGTACACCGGGGAGCTGTTTTTT
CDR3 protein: CASNLRGVYTGELFF

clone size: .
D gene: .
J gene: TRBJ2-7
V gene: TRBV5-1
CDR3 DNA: TGCGCCAGCAGCCCACTTCAGGATAGCTACGAGCAGTACTTC
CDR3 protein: CASSPLQDSYEQYF

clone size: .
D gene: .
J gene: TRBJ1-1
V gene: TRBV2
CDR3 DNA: TGTGCCAGCAGTGAATGGACAGCATGGAACACTGAAGCTTTCTTT
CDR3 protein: CASSEWTAWNTEAFF

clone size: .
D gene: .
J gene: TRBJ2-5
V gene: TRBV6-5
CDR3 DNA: TGTGCCAGCAGGGGAGGAACCCAAGAGACCCAGTACTTC
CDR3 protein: CASRGGTQETQYF

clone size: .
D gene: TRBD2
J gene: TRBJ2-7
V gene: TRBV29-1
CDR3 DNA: TGCAGCGTTGAGGGCCCGGGACTAGCGGGAGACGAGCAGTACTTC
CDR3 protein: CSVEGPGLAGDEQYF

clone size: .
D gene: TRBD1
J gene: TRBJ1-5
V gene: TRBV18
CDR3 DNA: TGTGCCAGCTCACCGGACAGGGGGGATCAGCCCCAGCATTTT
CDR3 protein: CASSPDRGDQPQHF

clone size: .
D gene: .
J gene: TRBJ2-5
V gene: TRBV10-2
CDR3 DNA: TGCGCCAGCAGTCAAGGGGGGGTGTGGCAAGAGACCCAGTACTTC
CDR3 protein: CASSQGGVWQETQYF

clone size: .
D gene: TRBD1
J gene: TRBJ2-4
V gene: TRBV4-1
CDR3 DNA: TGCGCCAGCAGCCAGGGACAGTCGCTAGCCAAAAACATTCAGTACTTC
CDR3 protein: CASSQGQSLAKNIQYF

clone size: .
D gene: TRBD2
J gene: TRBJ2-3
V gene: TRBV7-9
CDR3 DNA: TGTGCCAGCAGCTTAGAAGCGGGAGGTTTGAACCTGGGCACAGATACGCAGTATTTT
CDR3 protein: CASSLEAGGLNLGTDTQYF

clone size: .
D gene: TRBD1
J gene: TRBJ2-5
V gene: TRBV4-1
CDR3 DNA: TGCGCCAGCAGCCAAGGGTCAGGGGGCCTGGGAGAGACCCAGTACTTC
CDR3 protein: CASSQGSGGLGETQYF

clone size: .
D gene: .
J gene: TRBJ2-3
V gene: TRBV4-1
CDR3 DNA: TGCGCCAGCAGCCAGCCATTAGGGGCGGCAGATACGCAGTATTTT
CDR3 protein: CASSQPLGAADTQYF

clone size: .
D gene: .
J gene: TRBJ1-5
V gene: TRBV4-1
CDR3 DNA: TGCGCCAGCAGCCCCACAAGAAATAGCAATCAGCCCCAGCATTTT
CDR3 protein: CASSPTRNSNQPQHF

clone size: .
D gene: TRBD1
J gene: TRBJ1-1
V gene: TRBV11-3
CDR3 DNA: TGTGCCAGCAGTTGGACAGGGTCGAACACTGAAGCTTTCTTT
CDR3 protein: CASSWTGSNTEAFF

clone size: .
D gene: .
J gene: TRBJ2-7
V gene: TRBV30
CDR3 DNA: TGTGCCTGGTCTGACAGGATCTCCTACGAGCAGTACTTC
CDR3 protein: CAWSDRISYEQYF

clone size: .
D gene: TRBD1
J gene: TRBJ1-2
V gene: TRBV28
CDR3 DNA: TGTGCCAGCAGTCGGACAGGATATGGCTACACCTTC
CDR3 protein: CASSRTGYGYTF

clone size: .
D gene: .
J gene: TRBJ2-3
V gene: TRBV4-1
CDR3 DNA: TGCGCCAGCAGCCAAGATCAGGGATCAGATACGCAGTATTTT
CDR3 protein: CASSQDQGSDTQYF

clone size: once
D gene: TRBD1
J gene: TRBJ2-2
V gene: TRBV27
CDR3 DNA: TGTGCCAGCCGACAGGGTTTCGCGAACACCGGGGAGCTGTTTTTT
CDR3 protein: CASRQGFANTGELFF

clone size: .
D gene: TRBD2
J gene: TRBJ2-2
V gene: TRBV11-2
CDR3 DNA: TGTGCCAGCAGCCCGGGACTAGCGCGCACCGGGGAGCTGTTTTTT
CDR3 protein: CASSPGLARTGELFF

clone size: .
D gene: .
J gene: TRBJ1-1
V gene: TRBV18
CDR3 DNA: TGTGCCAGCTCACCTTACAGGGACCTGAACACTGAAGCTTTCTTT
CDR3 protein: CASSPYRDLNTEAFF

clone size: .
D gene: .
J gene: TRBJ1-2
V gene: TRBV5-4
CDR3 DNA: TGTGCCAGCAGCTACGACACCTATGGCTACACCTTC
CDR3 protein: CASSYDTYGYTF

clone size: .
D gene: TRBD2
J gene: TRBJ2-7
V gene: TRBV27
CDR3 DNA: TGTGCCAGCAGCCTACGGACTAGCGGGGTAGGGGAGCAGTACTTC
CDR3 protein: CASSLRTSGVGEQYF

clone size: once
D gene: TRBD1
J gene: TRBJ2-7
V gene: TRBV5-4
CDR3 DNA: TGTGCCAGCAGCCGGGGACAGGCCACCTACGAGCAGTACTTC
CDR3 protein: CASSRGQATYEQYF

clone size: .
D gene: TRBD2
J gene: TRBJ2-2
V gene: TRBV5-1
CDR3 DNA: TGCGCCAGCAGCTGGAGCGGGAGTGACACCGGGGAGCTGTTTTTT
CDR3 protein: CASSWSGSDTGELFF

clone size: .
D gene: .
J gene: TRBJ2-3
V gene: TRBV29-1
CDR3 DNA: TGCAGCGTTGATACGGGATTTAGCACAGATACGCAGTATTTT
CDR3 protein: CSVDTGFSTDTQYF

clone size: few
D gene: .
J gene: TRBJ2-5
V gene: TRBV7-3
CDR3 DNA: TGTGCCAGCAGCACAGCGGTTAACCCCGAGACCCAGTACTTC
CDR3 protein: CASSTAVNPETQYF

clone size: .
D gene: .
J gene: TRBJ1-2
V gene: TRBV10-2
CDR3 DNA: TGCGCCAGCAGTGAAATTGACCTGGAGGATGGCTACACCTTC
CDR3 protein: CASSEIDLEDGYTF

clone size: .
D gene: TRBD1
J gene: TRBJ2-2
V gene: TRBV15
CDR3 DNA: TGTGCCACCAGCAGAGTAGGGACAGAAAACACCGGGGAGCTGTTTTTT
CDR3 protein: CATSRVGTENTGELFF

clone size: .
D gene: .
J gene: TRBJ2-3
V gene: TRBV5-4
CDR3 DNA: TGTGCCAGCAGCATCACAGGGAGTAGGACAGATACGCAGTATTTT
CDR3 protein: CASSITGSRTDTQYF

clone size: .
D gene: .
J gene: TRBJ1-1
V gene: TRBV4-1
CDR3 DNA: TGCGCCAGCAGCCAAAGCGGGAGGGATATGAACACTGAAGCTTTCTTT
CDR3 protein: CASSQSGRDMNTEAFF

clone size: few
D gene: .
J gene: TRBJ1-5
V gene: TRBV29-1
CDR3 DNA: TGCAGCGTTGGTCAGAGGGAGCAGCCCCAGCATTTT
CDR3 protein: CSVGQREQPQHF

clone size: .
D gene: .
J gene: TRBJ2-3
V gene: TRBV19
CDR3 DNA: TGTGCCAGTAGTTCCAGAGGGTATAGCACAGATACGCAGTATTTT
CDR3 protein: CASSSRGYSTDTQYF

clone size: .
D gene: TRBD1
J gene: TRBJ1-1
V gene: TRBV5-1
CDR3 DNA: TGCGCCAGCAGCTTGGCCCTGGGGACAGGCCTGGTTGGGGCCATGAACACTGAAGCTTTCTTT
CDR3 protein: CASSLALGTGLVGAMNTEAFF

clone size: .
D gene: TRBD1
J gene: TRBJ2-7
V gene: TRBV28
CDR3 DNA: TGTGCCAGCAGTTTGCAGGACAGGATGTTTAACGAGCAGTACTTC
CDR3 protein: CASSLQDRMFNEQYF

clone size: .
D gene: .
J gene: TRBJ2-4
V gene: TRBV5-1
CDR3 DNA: TGCGCCAGCAGCTTAGTTGCAGGGAACATTCAGTACTTC
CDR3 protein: CASSLVAGNIQYF

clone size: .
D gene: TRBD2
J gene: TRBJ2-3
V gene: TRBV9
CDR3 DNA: TGTGCCAGCAGCGTTCGGGGGGTGAGCACAGATACGCAGTATTTT
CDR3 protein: CASSVRGVSTDTQYF

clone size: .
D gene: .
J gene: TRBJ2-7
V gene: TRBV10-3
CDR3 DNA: TGTGCCATCAGTTTTGGGGGGGCCTCCTACGAGCAGTACTTC
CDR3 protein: CAISFGGASYEQYF

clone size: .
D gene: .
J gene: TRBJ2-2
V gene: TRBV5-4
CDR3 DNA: TGTGCCAGCAGCTTGTCCGCAGGAAGGGAGCTGTTTTTT
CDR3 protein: CASSLSAGRELFF

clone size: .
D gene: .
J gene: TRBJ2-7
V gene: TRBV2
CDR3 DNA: TGTGCCAGCAGTGAACTTACCTACGAGCAGTACTTC
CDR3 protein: CASSELTYEQYF

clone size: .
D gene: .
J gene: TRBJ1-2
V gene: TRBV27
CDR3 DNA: TGTGCCAGCAGTTTATCGTCGGGGGAGAGGAGTGGCTACACCTTC
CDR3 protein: CASSLSSGERSGYTF

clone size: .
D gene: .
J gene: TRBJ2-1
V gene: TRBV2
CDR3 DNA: TGTGCCAGCGACCAAAACAGGGATTCCTACAATGAGCAGTTCTTC
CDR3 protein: CASDQNRDSYNEQFF

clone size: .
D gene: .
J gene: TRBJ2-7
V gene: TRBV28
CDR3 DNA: TGTGCCAGCAGTTTAGACCAACCACTAACCTACGAGCAGTACTTC
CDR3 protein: CASSLDQPLTYEQYF

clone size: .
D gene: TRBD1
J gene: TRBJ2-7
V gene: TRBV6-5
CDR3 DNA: TGTGCCAGCAGTTACCGGACACAGGGGCCCGGGGAGCAGTACTTC
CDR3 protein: CASSYRTQGPGEQYF